Given below is one T cell receptor beta chain in context. Its antigen is unidentified. The entry originates in a study of chemoradiotherapy in HPV16-positive cancers. The study, taken as a whole, reports: During treatment, candidate HPV-specific clones and E7-related motifs expanded in tumor.

Trimming shortened V by 1 base and J by 10 bases, and 10 bases separated the two germline ends. Germline CDR1 and CDR2: SGHTA and FQGNSA. This CDR3 has 13 residues. Assay used: immunoSEQ multiplex PCR; TCRdb lists only in-frame clones, some missing. The sample has a few thousand clones, 86% seen once; the top ten hold approximately 2.4%. This specimen consisted of tumor tissue, obtained from a patient who underwent chemoradiotherapy. The rearrangement uses TRBV7-2 and TRBJ1-4; D uncertain. The source of this sequence is a human donor with HPV-associated anogenital cancer. The CDR3 region is CASSLGVWTKLFF. For the CDR3, the DNA is TGTGCCAGCAGCTTAGGAGTTTGGACAAAACTGTTTTTT.